The rows below give T cell receptor beta chains drawn from one sample of a study of cytomegalovirus exposure and HLA in healthy donors. Using immunoSEQ multiplex PCR, the repertoire was profiled, and TCRdb retains in-frame clones only, with some absent. The sample consists of approximately 100,000 clones, roughly 69% of them appearing once. The specimen sequenced was PBMCs. These TCRs come from a human donor in good health. The CDR3 runs from the conserved cysteine through the conserved F or W. D genes are given only for firm matches. Rows give clone size only sometimes, using once, few, many, or a class for an expanded clone.

j_gene | v_gene | d_gene | abundance | CDR3aa | CDR3nt
TRBJ2-2 | TRBV10-2 | TRBD1 | NA | CASSEYAVGTGVTGELFF | TGCGCCAGCAGTGAGTACGCGGTTGGGACAGGGGTCACCGGGGAGCTGTTTTTT
TRBJ2-6 | TRBV18 | NA | NA | CASSPASGGTGANVLTF | TGTGCCAGCTCACCTGCATCCGGGGGAACTGGGGCCAACGTCCTGACTTTC
TRBJ2-1 | TRBV28 | TRBD2 | NA | CASSSAGGKQFF | TGTGCCAGCAGCTCAGCCGGGGGGAAGCAGTTCTTC
TRBJ1-4 | TRBV15 | TRBD1 | NA | CATSRDRRRNEKLFF | TGTGCCACCAGCAGGGACAGGAGAAGGAATGAAAAACTGTTTTTT
TRBJ1-5 | TRBV15 | NA | NA | CATSRGGGGGPNQPQHF | TGTGCCACCAGCAGAGGGGGGGGAGGGGGGCCGAATCAGCCCCAGCATTTT
TRBJ2-1 | TRBV5-1 | TRBD2 | few | CASSLTLRGGTNEQFF | TGCGCCAGCAGCTTGACACTGCGGGGGGGCACTAATGAGCAGTTCTTC
TRBJ1-5 | TRBV27 | NA | NA | CASSLRAGISNQPQHF | TGTGCCAGCAGTTTAAGGGCAGGGATAAGCAATCAGCCCCAGCATTTT
TRBJ1-4 | TRBV6-1 | TRBD1 | NA | CAAGMTGSNEKLFF | TGTGCCGCCGGAATGACAGGGTCGAATGAAAAACTGTTTTTT
TRBJ2-5 | TRBV11-2 | TRBD2 | NA | CASSLTTSGRGETQYF | TGTGCCAGCAGCTTAACGACTAGCGGGAGGGGAGAGACCCAGTACTTC
TRBJ1-3 | TRBV29-1 | TRBD1 | NA | CSAMDRTGGNTIYF | TGCAGCGCAATGGACAGGACGGGGGGAAACACCATATATTTT
TRBJ2-2 | TRBV11-2 | NA | NA | CASSFVPGTGELFF | TGTGCCAGCAGCTTTGTCCCAGGGACCGGGGAGCTGTTTTTT
TRBJ1-2 | TRBV10-3 | TRBD1 | NA | CAISVRGEGYGYTF | TGTGCCATCAGCGTCAGGGGGGAAGGCTATGGCTACACCTTC
TRBJ2-7 | TRBV5-1 | NA | NA | CASSLARGTTDEQYF | TGCGCCAGCAGCTTGGCCCGCGGTACTACGGACGAGCAGTACTTC
TRBJ2-7 | TRBV28 | NA | few | CASSFLYSYEQYF | TGTGCCAGCAGTTTCCTGTATAGCTACGAGCAGTACTTC
TRBJ2-7 | TRBV30 | NA | NA | CAWSVPTWESDEQYF | TGTGCCTGGAGTGTACCGACTTGGGAGAGCGACGAGCAGTACTTC
TRBJ1-2 | TRBV5-1 | NA | NA | CASSLDTGYGYTF | TGCGCCAGCAGCTTGGACACAGGGTATGGCTACACCTTC
TRBJ1-1 | TRBV11-2 | TRBD1 | NA | CASTPRQGTRTEAFF | TGTGCCAGCACTCCAAGACAGGGCACTCGCACTGAAGCTTTCTTT
TRBJ2-3 | TRBV29-1 | TRBD2 | NA | CSVPSRGGADTQYF | TGCAGCGTGCCCTCCCGCGGGGGGGCCGATACGCAGTATTTT
TRBJ1-5 | TRBV19 | TRBD1 | NA | CASTVNRGNQPQHF | TGTGCCAGTACAGTGAACAGGGGAAATCAGCCCCAGCATTTT
TRBJ2-2 | TRBV29-1 | TRBD1 | NA | CSVEDRVTGGTGELFF | TGCAGCGTTGAAGATAGGGTGACAGGGGGGACCGGGGAGCTGTTTTTT
TRBJ1-2 | TRBV15 | TRBD1 | NA | CATSRDILGTGTGYTF | TGTGCCACCAGCAGGGACATTCTTGGGACAGGGACAGGCTACACCTTC
TRBJ1-1 | TRBV28 | NA | NA | CASRDLGDLGTEAFF | TGTGCCAGCAGAGACCTCGGGGACTTAGGGACTGAAGCTTTCTTT
TRBJ2-7 | TRBV5-6 | NA | NA | CASSLQGSYEQYF | TGTGCCAGCAGCTTGCAGGGGTCCTACGAGCAGTACTTC